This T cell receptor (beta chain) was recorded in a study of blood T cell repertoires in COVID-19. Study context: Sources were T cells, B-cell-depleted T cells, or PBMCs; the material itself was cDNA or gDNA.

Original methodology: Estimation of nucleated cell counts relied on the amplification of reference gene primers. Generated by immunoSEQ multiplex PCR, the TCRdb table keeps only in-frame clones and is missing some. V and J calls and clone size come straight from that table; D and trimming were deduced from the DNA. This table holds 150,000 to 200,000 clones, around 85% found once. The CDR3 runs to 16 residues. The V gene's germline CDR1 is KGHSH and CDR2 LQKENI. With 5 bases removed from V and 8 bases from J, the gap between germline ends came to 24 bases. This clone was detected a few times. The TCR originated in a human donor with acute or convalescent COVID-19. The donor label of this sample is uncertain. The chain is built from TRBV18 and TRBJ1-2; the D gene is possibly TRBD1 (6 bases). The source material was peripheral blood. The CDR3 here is CASSATAPTGIGGYTF. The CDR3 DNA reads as TGTGCCAGCTCAGCAACGGCCCCAACAGGGATAGGCGGCTACACCTTC.